This TCR beta chain was found in a study of blood T cell repertoires in COVID-19. Study details: Donors in the United States, Italy and Spain gave samples during acute or convalescent COVID-19. Sources were T cells, B-cell-depleted T cells, or PBMCs; the material itself was cDNA or gDNA.

Per the germline V gene, CDR1 is KGHSH and CDR2 is LQKENI. V gave up 1 base and J gave up 4 bases; unmatched junction bases: 6. CDR3 length: 16 residues. Authors' data handling: It was from reference gene primer amplification that nucleated cell counts were estimated. The method was immunoSEQ multiplex PCR; TCRdb's version includes in-frame clones alone and lacks a portion of them. The DNA was the basis for D and trimming; V, J and clone size are from that table. The sample carries some 300,000 clones, over 80% recorded once. Seattle's cohort entered during active infection and was followed longitudinally.

The chain combines TRBV18 with TRBJ2-3; 9 nucleotides align to TRBD2. This TCR came from a woman between 50 and 59 years old with COVID-19, enrolled during active disease. Source material: peripheral blood. The CDR3 nucleotides read TGTGCCAGCTCACCACTTGGACTAGCGCAGGCAGATACGCAGTATTTT. It codes for CASSPLGLAQADTQYF.